One sample yielded the 6 T cell receptor beta chains listed below, sequenced in a study of early T cells in non-severe SARS-CoV-2 infection. MiXCR, run by TCRdb on the 5' RACE reads, gives a single entry per CDR3 protein. The repertoire holds around 28,000 distinct CDR3 sequences, with roughly 5.6% as singletons. Input material: whole blood. Receptors were obtained from an adult who was a healthcare worker with PCR-confirmed SARS-CoV-2 infection or an uninfected control (not recorded which).

Concerning this clonotype: Possible read error: a much larger clone is one base away. The chain has TRBV7-2 and TRBJ2-3, with D perhaps matching TRBD2 (5 bases). The CDR3 has 15 amino acids. V lost 1 base and J lost 5, with 13 bases in between. Germline values: CDR1 SGHTA, CDR2 FQGNSA. The CDR3: CASSLGLKSRDTQYF. The CDR3 DNA is TGTGCCAGCAGCTTAGGACTAAAGTCGAGAGATACGCAGTATTTT.

This clonotype is labeled medium-sized. This chain connects TRBV20-1 to TRBJ2-7, with 8 bases matching TRBD1. The CDR3 consists of 14 residues. CDR1 DFQATT and CDR2 SNEGSKA come from the germline V gene (reference sequence). V gave up 5 bases and J gave up 0 bases; unmatched junction bases: 6. The CDR3 DNA reads TGCAGTGCTTCCGGGACAGGCAGCTCCTACGAGCAGTACTTC. It specifies CSASGTGSSYEQYF.

This clonotype was found many times. This CDR3 is CASSGQGLGYGYTF. The CDR3 DNA follows: TGTGCCAGCAGTGGGCAGGGGCTTGGCTATGGCTACACCTTC. The chain joins TRBV6-2 or TRBV6-3 to TRBJ1-2, with D maybe TRBD1 (6 bases). This CDR3 spans 14 amino acids. V shed 5 bases and J shed 4 bases, with 14 bases lying between them. CDR1 MNHEY and CDR2 SVGEGT come from the germline V gene.

This clonotype was seen at least ten times. The chain is built from TRBV20-1 and TRBJ2-7, with 13 bases matching TRBD2. The CDR3 consists of 17 residues. Germline CDR1 is DFQATT and CDR2 is SNEGSKA (reference sequence). Trimming took 6 bases from V and 5 from J; bases not matched to a gene: 16. Here the CDR3 reads CSASPGLAGSVMDEQYF. The CDR3, as DNA: TGCAGTGCCAGTCCGGGACTAGCGGGATCGGTGATGGACGAGCAGTACTTC.

This chain connects TRBV25-1 to TRBJ2-7; tentative D call: TRBD2 (6 bases). The CDR3 is 14 residues long. The V and J ends lost 7 bases and 1 base respectively, with 14 bases between them. Germline CDR1 reads MGHDK; CDR2 reads SYGVNS. The CDR3 region has the DNA TGTGCCAGCACCTCGGAGGAGGGTTCCTACGAGCAGTACTTC. Translation gives CASTSEEGSYEQYF.

This clonotype showed up just a few times. The chain employs TRBV7-3 and TRBJ2-3; weak D call: TRBD1 (5 bases). Trimming took off 2 bases at V and 0 bases at J, with 12 bases between the two ends. This CDR3 is 16 amino acids long. The V gene's germline CDR1 is SGHTA and CDR2 FQGTGA. The CDR3 DNA reads TGTGCCAGCAGCTTATGGGGCCGCCCAAGCACAGATACGCAGTATTTT. Its translation is CASSLWGRPSTDTQYF.